The entry below gives a single T cell receptor beta chain sequence along with its context. Its antigen is as yet unknown. The libraries were made with immunoSEQ v3.0 at survey level. The assay was immunoSEQ multiplex PCR, and TCRdb's table has in-frame clones only and misses some. The data show roughly 30,000 clones, roughly 88% seen once. This specimen comes from a study of long-term antiretroviral therapy in people with HIV. Study results and caveats: From the mid-2000s to the late 2010s, blood was obtained, possibly while participants received older ART regimens.

This receptor was identified in a man between 18 and 35 years old with HIV. The sample here was unsorted PBMCs, taken 0.8 years before starting antiretroviral therapy.

The CDR3 DNA is TGTGCCAGCAGCTTTCGACCGTACCAAGAGACCCAGTACTTC. Its translation is CASSFRPYQETQYF. The chain employs TRBV9 and TRBJ2-5; D gene uncertain. This CDR3 contains 14 residues. Germline V gives CDR1 SGDLS, CDR2 YYNGEE. Trimming took 4 bases from V and 0 from J, leaving 10 bases between them.